This is a list of T cell receptor beta chains from one sample in a study of T cells after yellow fever vaccination. MiXCR was run by TCRdb on the 5' RACE reads, yielding one entry per CDR3 protein. The repertoire holds roughly 300,000 distinct CDR3 sequences, with about 6.6% as singletons. The sequenced sample was PBMCs, obtained more than 35 days after the first yellow fever vaccination. These receptors originate from a man in his late teens or twenties who received the YFV17D yellow fever vaccine. Both conserved end residues are part of each CDR3. The D gene is left open where the match is weak. Some rows mark clone size as missing; the rest say once, few, many or name a class of expanded clone.

CDR3 length,clone size,J gene,D gene,V gene,CDR3 protein,CDR3 DNA
14,few,TRBJ1-4,NA,TRBV4-3,CASSPVGGGEKLFF,TGCGCCAGCAGCCCCGTGGGAGGTGGAGAAAAACTGTTTTTT
14,NA,TRBJ2-1,NA,TRBV4-2,CASSQAARGNEQFF,TGTGCCAGCAGCCAGGCCGCTAGGGGGAATGAGCAGTTCTTC
13,NA,TRBJ2-1,NA,TRBV6-5,CASSYRGNNEQFF,TGTGCCAGCAGTTACCGGGGCAACAATGAGCAGTTCTTC
15,many,TRBJ2-2,TRBD1,TRBV28,CAIHAGTGYTGELFF,TGTGCCATCCACGCCGGGACAGGATACACCGGGGAGCTGTTTTTT
14,NA,TRBJ2-5,NA,TRBV20-1,CSARGGDTKETQYF,TGCAGTGCTAGAGGGGGGGACACCAAAGAGACCCAGTACTTC
16,NA,TRBJ2-2,TRBD1,TRBV24-1,CATSDWGQGYTGELFF,TGTGCCACCAGTGACTGGGGACAGGGGTACACCGGGGAGCTGTTTTTT
14,many,TRBJ2-2,NA,TRBV2,CASSLGGLGGELFF,TGTGCCAGCAGCCTCGGAGGATTGGGTGGGGAGCTGTTTTTT
15,few,TRBJ1-1,TRBD1,TRBV5-4,CASSPEDRGGTEAFF,TGTGCCAGCAGCCCAGAGGACAGGGGAGGTACTGAAGCTTTCTTT
14,many,TRBJ2-7,TRBD1,TRBV5-1,CASSFNRGDYEQYF,TGCGCCAGCAGCTTTAACAGGGGAGACTACGAGCAGTACTTC
14,few,TRBJ2-4,NA,TRBV9,CASSVETNPDIQYF,TGTGCCAGCAGCGTAGAGACTAACCCAGACATTCAGTACTTC
17,NA,TRBJ2-5,TRBD2,TRBV20-1,CSARLRRLAGLQETQYF,TGCAGTGCTAGACTCAGGAGGCTAGCGGGGCTGCAAGAGACCCAGTACTTC
19,few,TRBJ1-1,NA,TRBV5-1,CASSQVPSGQWGVNTEAFF,TGCGCCAGCAGCCAGGTCCCCAGCGGACAGTGGGGGGTGAACACTGAAGCTTTCTTT
17,NA,TRBJ2-1,TRBD2,TRBV7-9,CASSSGLAGSSYNEQFF,TGTGCCAGCAGCTCAGGACTAGCGGGGAGCTCCTACAATGAGCAGTTCTTC
16,many,TRBJ2-1,TRBD2,TRBV4-1,CASSPLTSGTWNEQFF,TGCGCCAGCAGCCCATTGACTAGCGGGACATGGAATGAGCAGTTCTTC
16,many,TRBJ2-2,NA,TRBV28,CASSFGLSMGTGELFF,TGTGCCAGCAGTTTTGGACTCTCAATGGGGACCGGGGAGCTGTTTTTT
11,many,TRBJ2-5,NA,TRBV2,CASSGEETQYF,TGTGCCAGCAGTGGCGAGGAGACCCAGTACTTC
14,NA,TRBJ1-1,NA,TRBV7-9,CASSLMTANTEAFF,TGTGCCAGCAGCTTAATGACAGCTAACACTGAAGCTTTCTTT
15,NA,TRBJ2-2,NA,TRBV5-1,CASSSGSSNTGELFF,TGCGCCAGCAGTTCGGGATCGTCGAACACCGGGGAGCTGTTTTTT
16,many,TRBJ1-1,NA,TRBV15,CATSGSPTVEWAEAFF,TGTGCCACCAGCGGGAGTCCCACGGTCGAGTGGGCTGAAGCTTTCTTT
12,many,TRBJ2-3,NA,TRBV12-5,CASGLRPDTQYF,TGTGCTAGTGGTTTGCGTCCAGATACGCAGTATTTT
13,few,TRBJ1-2,NA,TRBV30,CAWLDRSNYGYTF,TGTGCCTGGTTGGACCGTTCTAACTATGGCTACACCTTC
14,NA,TRBJ2-7,TRBD2,TRBV5-1,CASNPRGGDHEQYF,TGCGCCAGCAACCCTCGGGGGGGGGACCACGAGCAGTACTTC
14,NA,TRBJ2-3,NA,TRBV20-1,CSASKGGGTDTQYF,TGCAGTGCCTCTAAGGGGGGGGGCACAGATACGCAGTATTTT
16,few,TRBJ2-2,TRBD2,TRBV6-1,CASTPSGGSNTGELFF,TGTGCCAGCACCCCCAGCGGGGGGTCGAACACCGGGGAGCTGTTTTTT
14,few,TRBJ2-7,TRBD2,TRBV27,CASSSSGGRYEQYF,TGTGCCAGCAGCTCTAGCGGGGGCCGATACGAGCAGTACTTC
16,few,TRBJ2-5,TRBD2,TRBV7-3,CASSSGATSGANLLYF,TGTGCCAGCAGCTCCGGGGCGACTAGCGGGGCCAATCTCCTCTACTTC
13,NA,TRBJ1-5,TRBD1,TRBV20-1,CSAARDRYQPQHF,TGCAGTGCAGCTAGGGACAGGTATCAGCCCCAGCATTTT
14,few,TRBJ2-1,NA,TRBV7-2,CASSATRNYNEQFF,TGTGCCAGCAGCGCGACTAGAAACTACAATGAGCAGTTCTTC
11,NA,TRBJ1-1,NA,TRBV12-3/TRBV12-4,CASKYREGAFF,TGTGCCAGCAAGTACAGGGAAGGGGCTTTCTTT
13,many,TRBJ2-5,NA,TRBV5-1,CASSGGSGETQYF,TGCGCCAGCAGCGGGGGAAGCGGGGAGACCCAGTACTTC
13,few,TRBJ2-7,TRBD1,TRBV30,CAWGDSVSYEQYF,TGTGCCTGGGGGGACAGCGTCTCCTACGAGCAGTACTTC
14,NA,TRBJ1-5,TRBD1,TRBV6-2/TRBV6-3,CASTLTGFNQPQHF,TGTGCCAGCACCCTGACAGGGTTTAATCAGCCCCAGCATTTT
14,many,TRBJ1-2,NA,TRBV9,CASSLRMGGHGYTF,TGTGCCAGCAGCCTACGGATGGGGGGACATGGCTACACCTTC
13,many,TRBJ2-5,NA,TRBV7-2,CASSLASQETQYF,TGTGCCAGCAGCTTAGCGTCCCAAGAGACCCAGTACTTC
15,NA,TRBJ2-7,TRBD1,TRBV19,CASSIGTGQAYEQYF,TGTGCCAGTAGTATCGGGACAGGGCAGGCCTACGAGCAGTACTTC
16,many,TRBJ2-3,NA,TRBV15,CATSGERGRVTDTQYF,TGTGCCACCAGCGGGGAAAGAGGCCGCGTCACAGATACGCAGTATTTT
13,few,TRBJ1-2,NA,TRBV20-1,CSASPDGTYGYTF,TGCAGTGCTTCACCGGACGGGACCTATGGCTACACCTTC
16,once,TRBJ2-3,TRBD1,TRBV5-1,CASRPPGTGGTDTQYF,TGCGCCAGCAGACCTCCTGGGACAGGGGGAACAGATACGCAGTATTTT
15,NA,TRBJ2-3,TRBD2,TRBV12-3/TRBV12-4,CASIGSGGPSGTQYF,TGTGCCAGCATTGGCAGCGGGGGGCCGTCAGGCACGCAGTATTTT
15,NA,TRBJ2-3,NA,TRBV4-3,CASSHLWRGPDTQYF,TGCGCCAGCAGCCATTTGTGGAGGGGCCCAGATACGCAGTATTTT
12,few,TRBJ2-7,NA,TRBV7-2,CASSRDRAQQYF,TGTGCCAGCAGCCGGGACCGAGCGCAGCAGTACTTC
14,NA,TRBJ1-5,NA,TRBV5-6,CASSLLWSNQPQHF,TGTGCCAGCAGCTTGTTGTGGAGCAATCAGCCCCAGCATTTT
15,few,TRBJ2-7,NA,TRBV20-1,CSARDNRRGPYEQYF,TGCAGTGCTAGAGACAACCGAAGGGGACCCTACGAGCAGTACTTC
17,NA,TRBJ2-6,NA,TRBV19,CASSSRQEISGANVLTF,TGTGCCAGTAGTTCCAGACAGGAAATATCTGGGGCCAACGTCCTGACTTTC
16,few,TRBJ2-5,NA,TRBV5-8,CASSLDGGPRRETQYF,TGTGCCAGCAGCTTGGATGGGGGACCTAGGAGGGAGACCCAGTACTTC
12,many,TRBJ1-6,NA,TRBV24-1,CATRTRDSPLHF,TGTGCCACCAGGACCAGGGACTCACCCCTCCACTTT
18,many,TRBJ2-3,TRBD2,TRBV7-2,CASSLSGGADSRTDTQYF,TGTGCCAGCAGCTTAAGCGGGGGGGCCGATTCCCGCACAGATACGCAGTATTTT
15,few,TRBJ1-4,NA,TRBV18,CASSPVDGENEKLFF,TGTGCCAGCTCACCAGTGGACGGAGAGAATGAAAAACTGTTTTTT
15,NA,TRBJ1-2,TRBD1,TRBV9,CASSVAQGAMYGYTF,TGTGCCAGCAGCGTAGCTCAGGGGGCAATGTATGGCTACACCTTC
15,NA,TRBJ2-7,NA,TRBV5-1,CASSLWAGASYEQYF,TGCGCCAGCAGCTTGTGGGCAGGGGCCTCCTACGAGCAGTACTTC
19,NA,TRBJ2-1,TRBD2,TRBV5-1,CASSLWETSGDPWGNEQFF,TGCGCCAGCAGCTTGTGGGAAACTAGCGGGGACCCCTGGGGAAATGAGCAGTTCTTC